This T cell receptor (beta chain) is from a study of radiotherapy plus CTLA-4 blockade in lung cancer. Study-wide background: Overall, about 19% of patients showed an objective response, while over 30% attained disease control.

Study results and caveats: It was early blood T cell clone dynamics, with interferon-beta, that reportedly best predicted response. In blood, tumor-derived TCR clones expanded after radiotherapy plus ipilimumab.

Note on this clone: As yet, its antigen is unknown.

CTLA-4 blockade with ipilimumab, together with focal radiation, was given to patients with chemo-refractory metastatic non-small-cell lung cancer. From germline, CDR1 is MNHEY and CDR2 SVGAGI. J was trimmed by 1 base and V by 8 bases; bases with no gene match: 7. The length of the CDR3 is 15 residues. Some clones are missing from TCRdb's copy, which holds only in-frame ones; the method was immunoSEQ multiplex PCR. The sample carries 70,000 to 85,000 clones, 70% to 85% recorded once. The receptor was derived from a human donor with non-small cell lung cancer whose response to radiotherapy plus ipilimumab could not be evaluated. Sequencing used peripheral blood, obtained from a patient treated with radiotherapy plus ipilimumab. This chain uses TRBV6-5 with TRBJ2-2, with 7 bases lining up with TRBD2. The CDR3 sequence is CASQTGTKNTGELFF. The CDR3 region has the DNA TGTGCCAGCCAAACCGGGACTAAGAACACCGGGGAGCTGTTTTTT.